The rows below give T cell receptor beta chains drawn from one sample of a study of cytomegalovirus exposure and HLA in healthy donors. Profiling relied on immunoSEQ multiplex PCR, and the TCRdb table lists in-frame clones only, not all of them. There are around 120,000 clones in the sample; around two thirds occur only once, and less than 3.5% lies in the top ten. The sequenced sample consisted of PBMCs. The origin of the receptors is a man aged 50 to 59 in good health and CMV-seropositive. The CDR3 runs from the conserved cysteine through the conserved F or W. A D gene is named only where the DNA matches it firmly. Where a row states a size, it is once, few, many or the class of an expanded clone; other rows omit it.

v_call: TRBV5-4; clone_size: few; d_call: TRBD1; j_call: TRBJ1-1; cdr3_nt: TGTGCCAGCAGCTGGGACCAACAGGGGGGGTCTTTCTTT; cdr3_aa: CASSWDQQGGSFF
v_call: TRBV10-3; clone_size: NA; d_call: NA; j_call: TRBJ2-7; cdr3_nt: TGTGCCATCTCACAGGACAGATACGAGCAGTACTTC; cdr3_aa: CAISQDRYEQYF
v_call: TRBV2; clone_size: NA; d_call: NA; j_call: TRBJ2-7; cdr3_nt: TGTGCCAGCAGTGAAGGGTACGGGTACGAGCAGTACTTC; cdr3_aa: CASSEGYGYEQYF
v_call: TRBV5-6; clone_size: NA; d_call: NA; j_call: TRBJ1-2; cdr3_nt: TGTGCCAGCAGCTCCGGGATAACCACGGGGGGCTACACCTTC; cdr3_aa: CASSSGITTGGYTF
v_call: TRBV4-1; clone_size: NA; d_call: NA; j_call: TRBJ1-5; cdr3_nt: TGCGCCAGCAGCCAAGTGTCGTTGCCGGGCAATCAGCCCCAGCATTTT; cdr3_aa: CASSQVSLPGNQPQHF
v_call: TRBV14; clone_size: NA; d_call: TRBD1; j_call: TRBJ1-1; cdr3_nt: TGTGCCAGCAGCTCCAGGGGGATAGACACTGAAGCTTTCTTT; cdr3_aa: CASSSRGIDTEAFF
v_call: TRBV5-1; clone_size: NA; d_call: NA; j_call: TRBJ1-1; cdr3_nt: TGCGCCAGCAGCTTGGCTCCTTCAGGGTTGAACACTGAAGCTTTCTTT; cdr3_aa: CASSLAPSGLNTEAFF
v_call: TRBV5-6; clone_size: NA; d_call: NA; j_call: TRBJ2-1; cdr3_nt: TGTGCCAGCAGCTCTAACGGAGGGTCCAACTCCTACAATGAGCAGTTCTTC; cdr3_aa: CASSSNGGSNSYNEQFF
v_call: TRBV2; clone_size: few; d_call: TRBD1; j_call: TRBJ1-2; cdr3_nt: TGTGCCAGCAGTGTCCTGACAGGGATAAATGGCTACACCTTC; cdr3_aa: CASSVLTGINGYTF
v_call: TRBV4-1; clone_size: NA; d_call: NA; j_call: TRBJ1-3; cdr3_nt: TGCGCCAGCAGCCAAGAAGGGGTCTCTGGAAACACCATATATTTT; cdr3_aa: CASSQEGVSGNTIYF
v_call: TRBV5-6; clone_size: NA; d_call: TRBD2; j_call: TRBJ2-5; cdr3_nt: TGTGCCAGCAGCTTGGGACTAGCGGCCCAAGAGACCCAGTACTTC; cdr3_aa: CASSLGLAAQETQYF
v_call: TRBV21-1; clone_size: NA; d_call: NA; j_call: TRBJ2-2; cdr3_nt: TGTGCCAGCAGATTACAGGGGATCACCGGGGAGCTGTTTTTT; cdr3_aa: CASRLQGITGELFF
v_call: TRBV30; clone_size: NA; d_call: TRBD1; j_call: TRBJ2-5; cdr3_nt: TGTGCCTGGAGAAATACACAGGGGCTCGACGAGACCCAGTACTTC; cdr3_aa: CAWRNTQGLDETQYF
v_call: TRBV5-1; clone_size: few; d_call: NA; j_call: TRBJ2-2; cdr3_nt: TGCGCCAGCAGCCTGTTAGGTCAGGGTAACGGGGAGCTGTTTTTT; cdr3_aa: CASSLLGQGNGELFF
v_call: TRBV15; clone_size: NA; d_call: TRBD1; j_call: TRBJ2-1; cdr3_nt: TGTGCCACCAGCAGAGAGGCCGGGACAGGGGGGAATGAGCAGTTCTTC; cdr3_aa: CATSREAGTGGNEQFF
v_call: TRBV5-1; clone_size: once; d_call: TRBD2; j_call: TRBJ2-2; cdr3_nt: TGCGCCAGCAGCTTGATTAGCGGGGATCGCACCGGGGAGCTGTTTTTT; cdr3_aa: CASSLISGDRTGELFF
v_call: TRBV19; clone_size: NA; d_call: TRBD2; j_call: TRBJ2-2; cdr3_nt: TGTGCCAGTAGTCGCAGCGGGGGGAACACCGGGGAGCTGTTTTTT; cdr3_aa: CASSRSGGNTGELFF
v_call: TRBV2; clone_size: NA; d_call: NA; j_call: TRBJ2-3; cdr3_nt: TGTGCCAGCACCCGGGACATAGATAGAGATACGCAGTATTTT; cdr3_aa: CASTRDIDRDTQYF
v_call: TRBV6-5; clone_size: NA; d_call: NA; j_call: TRBJ1-2; cdr3_nt: TGTGCCAGCAGACGAGTACGGGACTATGGCTACACCTTC; cdr3_aa: CASRRVRDYGYTF
v_call: TRBV7-3; clone_size: NA; d_call: NA; j_call: TRBJ2-3; cdr3_nt: TGTGCCAGCAGCTTAACACGGACTGCCCCTGGCACAGATACGCAGTATTTT; cdr3_aa: CASSLTRTAPGTDTQYF
v_call: TRBV7-3; clone_size: NA; d_call: NA; j_call: TRBJ2-2; cdr3_nt: TGTGCCAGCAGCTCCCAGGGGCAGGGCACCGGGGAGCTGTTTTTT; cdr3_aa: CASSSQGQGTGELFF
v_call: TRBV19; clone_size: NA; d_call: TRBD1; j_call: TRBJ1-5; cdr3_nt: TGTGCCAGTAGTATCAATGACAGGGGAGGCAATCAGCCCCAGCATTTT; cdr3_aa: CASSINDRGGNQPQHF
v_call: TRBV29-1; clone_size: NA; d_call: NA; j_call: TRBJ2-5; cdr3_nt: TGCAGCGTCCGCCGGGACATTCAAGAGACCCAGTACTTC; cdr3_aa: CSVRRDIQETQYF
v_call: TRBV4-1; clone_size: once; d_call: NA; j_call: TRBJ2-2; cdr3_nt: TGCGCCAGCAGCCGCCTTACAGGGCCGAACACCGGGGAGCTGTTTTTT; cdr3_aa: CASSRLTGPNTGELFF
v_call: TRBV19; clone_size: few; d_call: NA; j_call: TRBJ2-3; cdr3_nt: TGTGCCAGTAGTATCAGTTCAGATACGCAGTATTTT; cdr3_aa: CASSISSDTQYF
v_call: TRBV7-8; clone_size: NA; d_call: NA; j_call: TRBJ1-4; cdr3_nt: TGTGCCAGCAGCCCGACGGACAGACCTAATGAAAAACTGTTTTTT; cdr3_aa: CASSPTDRPNEKLFF
v_call: TRBV29-1; clone_size: few; d_call: TRBD1; j_call: TRBJ1-2; cdr3_nt: TGCAGCGTTTCCGACCAGGGGGTTAAGTCCTATGGCTACACCTTC; cdr3_aa: CSVSDQGVKSYGYTF
v_call: TRBV5-1; clone_size: NA; d_call: TRBD1; j_call: TRBJ2-7; cdr3_nt: TGCGCCAGCAGTTCCGGGACAGGGGACAACGAGCAGTACTTC; cdr3_aa: CASSSGTGDNEQYF
v_call: TRBV6-5; clone_size: few; d_call: NA; j_call: TRBJ2-5; cdr3_nt: TGTGCCAGCAGTCCCGACCACAGGGATCAAGAGACCCAGTACTTC; cdr3_aa: CASSPDHRDQETQYF
v_call: TRBV15; clone_size: NA; d_call: TRBD1; j_call: TRBJ2-7; cdr3_nt: TGTGCCACTATTTGGACAGGCGAAAGCTACGAGCAGTACTTC; cdr3_aa: CATIWTGESYEQYF
v_call: TRBV27; clone_size: NA; d_call: TRBD2; j_call: TRBJ2-3; cdr3_nt: TGTGCCAGCAGTTTAGGTCTAGCGGGAGCAGATACGCAGTATTTT; cdr3_aa: CASSLGLAGADTQYF
v_call: TRBV10-3; clone_size: NA; d_call: TRBD1; j_call: TRBJ2-2; cdr3_nt: TGTGCCATCAGCCGACAGGGGGGTTCCAACACCGGGGAGCTGTTTTTT; cdr3_aa: CAISRQGGSNTGELFF
v_call: TRBV4-1; clone_size: NA; d_call: TRBD2; j_call: TRBJ2-1; cdr3_nt: TGCGCCAGCAGCCCCCGGGCTAGCGGGTTGTCCTACAATGAGCAGTTCTTC; cdr3_aa: CASSPRASGLSYNEQFF
v_call: TRBV7-8; clone_size: NA; d_call: NA; j_call: TRBJ2-5; cdr3_nt: TGTGCCAGCAGGTTGGGGGGTGGGGAGACCCAGTACTTC; cdr3_aa: CASRLGGGETQYF
v_call: TRBV4-1; clone_size: few; d_call: NA; j_call: TRBJ2-7; cdr3_nt: TGTGCCAGCAGCCGCAGCGACTCGCCGGGCGAGCAGTACTTC; cdr3_aa: CASSRSDSPGEQYF
v_call: TRBV6-1; clone_size: NA; d_call: TRBD1; j_call: TRBJ2-1; cdr3_nt: TGTGCCAGCAGTGTAAGGCAGGGGGCACGAAGTGAGCAGTTCTTC; cdr3_aa: CASSVRQGARSEQFF
v_call: TRBV7-9; clone_size: once; d_call: NA; j_call: TRBJ2-7; cdr3_nt: TGTGCCAGCAGCTCGGGACTGTTAAGCTCCTACGAGCAGTACTTC; cdr3_aa: CASSSGLLSSYEQYF
v_call: TRBV10-3; clone_size: once; d_call: TRBD2; j_call: TRBJ2-3; cdr3_nt: TGTGCCATCAGTGTAAGCGGGACCGAAGATACGCAGTATTTT; cdr3_aa: CAISVSGTEDTQYF
v_call: TRBV6-1; clone_size: NA; d_call: TRBD2; j_call: TRBJ2-1; cdr3_nt: TGTGCCAGCAGTCTAAGCGGGGGCTCCTACAATGAGCAGTTCTTC; cdr3_aa: CASSLSGGSYNEQFF
v_call: TRBV7-9; clone_size: NA; d_call: TRBD1; j_call: TRBJ1-1; cdr3_nt: TGTGCCAGCAGCCCAGAATCAACAGGGGGCGGTGAATCTTTCTTT; cdr3_aa: CASSPESTGGGESFF
v_call: TRBV5-3; clone_size: few; d_call: NA; j_call: TRBJ1-3; cdr3_nt: TGTGCCAGAAGCTTGAACAGTCGCCGAGACTCTGGAAACACCATATATTTT; cdr3_aa: CARSLNSRRDSGNTIYF
v_call: TRBV7-9; clone_size: NA; d_call: NA; j_call: TRBJ1-1; cdr3_nt: TGTGTCAGCAGCCCTAGAAGGAGGGCGGCGGCCAGAATGAACACTGAAGCTTTCTTT; cdr3_aa: CVSSPRRRAAARMNTEAFF
v_call: TRBV6-5; clone_size: NA; d_call: TRBD2; j_call: TRBJ2-2; cdr3_nt: TGTGCCAGCAGAAGGGGACTACACCACCGGGGAAAGCTGTTTTTT; cdr3_aa: CASRRGLHHRGKLFF
v_call: TRBV6-1; clone_size: NA; d_call: NA; j_call: TRBJ1-2; cdr3_nt: TGTGCCAGCAGCGACTCCCGAAACTATGGCTACACCTTC; cdr3_aa: CASSDSRNYGYTF
v_call: TRBV9; clone_size: NA; d_call: TRBD2; j_call: TRBJ2-3; cdr3_nt: TGTGCCAGCAGAGGGACTAGCGGGCCGCACACAGATACGCAGTATTTT; cdr3_aa: CASRGTSGPHTDTQYF
v_call: TRBV18; clone_size: NA; d_call: NA; j_call: TRBJ2-7; cdr3_nt: TGTGCCAGCTCACGGCAGGTCTCCTACGAGCAGTACTTC; cdr3_aa: CASSRQVSYEQYF
v_call: TRBV6-1; clone_size: NA; d_call: TRBD1; j_call: TRBJ1-4; cdr3_nt: TGTGCCAGCAGTACGTCCGGGACAGGGTATGAAAAACTGTTTTTT; cdr3_aa: CASSTSGTGYEKLFF
v_call: TRBV10-2; clone_size: NA; d_call: TRBD2; j_call: TRBJ2-5; cdr3_nt: TGCGCCAGCAGTGAGCCGGGACTAGCGGGAGAGACCCAGTACTTC; cdr3_aa: CASSEPGLAGETQYF
v_call: TRBV4-2; clone_size: NA; d_call: TRBD2; j_call: TRBJ2-7; cdr3_nt: TGTGCCAGCAGCCAAGAACTAGCGGGTACCTACGAGCAGTACTTC; cdr3_aa: CASSQELAGTYEQYF
v_call: TRBV5-4; clone_size: NA; d_call: NA; j_call: TRBJ2-7; cdr3_nt: TGTGCCAGCAGCTCCGGGACCGCGGGGGAGCAGTACTTC; cdr3_aa: CASSSGTAGEQYF